A selection of T cell receptor beta chains follows, all from one sample in a study of cytomegalovirus exposure and HLA in healthy donors. Method: immunoSEQ multiplex PCR; TCRdb's copy keeps in-frame clones and lacks some. The data show under 200,000 clones, approximately 85% seen once. The sequencing input was PBMCs. The receptors stem from a woman younger than 35 in good health and CMV-seronegative. Each CDR3 is given with its conserved first and last residue. The D gene is left open where the match is weak. Some rows have no size entry. The others give once, few or many, or a class for an expanded clone.

. TRBJ2-1 . TRBV6-1 TGTGCCAGCAGTGAAGATAGCCTACCCTACAATGAGCAGTTCTTC CASSEDSLPYNEQFF
. TRBJ1-5 . TRBV5-3 TGTGCCAGAAGCTTGGGCGGGCCCCAGCATTTT CARSLGGPQHF
. TRBJ1-2 . TRBV5-6 TGTGCCAGCAGCTTGGACAGAGCCTATGGCTACACCTTC CASSLDRAYGYTF
. TRBJ1-5 . TRBV27 TGTGCCAGCAGTTTTATTGGCAATCAGCCCCAGCATTTT CASSFIGNQPQHF
TRBD1 TRBJ1-1 . TRBV7-2 TGTGCCAGCAGCAAGAGACAGGGTCAGAACACTGAAGCTTTCTTT CASSKRQGQNTEAFF
TRBD1 TRBJ2-1 . TRBV4-2 TGTGCCAGCAGCCAAGATTTACAAGGCAGGGGGTGGGATGAGCAGTTCTTC CASSQDLQGRGWDEQFF
. TRBJ1-3 few TRBV10-2 TGCGCCAGCAGTGTCAGGGCTGAAAACACCATATATTTT CASSVRAENTIYF
TRBD2 TRBJ2-3 . TRBV27 TGTGCCAGCAGGCTAGCGGGGTTCACAGATACGCAGTATTTT CASRLAGFTDTQYF
. TRBJ1-2 once TRBV19 TGTGCCAGTAGTGCTACAGGGAACTATGGCTACACCTTC CASSATGNYGYTF
TRBD2 TRBJ2-3 . TRBV4-1 TGCGCCAGCAGCCAAGCGGAGACTAGCGGGGGTGCGAATACGCAGTATTTT CASSQAETSGGANTQYF
TRBD2 TRBJ2-7 few TRBV28 TGTGCCAGCAGTTTAGGAGGGAGGGCCTACGAGCAGTACTTC CASSLGGRAYEQYF
. TRBJ1-4 . TRBV5-1 TGCGCCAGCAGCTCAGGAACAACTAATGAAAAACTGTTTTTT CASSSGTTNEKLFF
. TRBJ2-1 . TRBV30 TGTGCCTGGAGTGTACTTGCTAGCGCATACAATGAGCAGTTCTTC CAWSVLASAYNEQFF
. TRBJ2-3 . TRBV7-2 TGTGCCAGCAGCGCCGCAGCGTTAGGCACAGATACGCAGTATTTT CASSAAALGTDTQYF
TRBD1 TRBJ2-1 . TRBV7-3 TGTGCCAGCAGCGGATCCGGGACAGGGGGCAATGAGCAGTTCTTC CASSGSGTGGNEQFF
TRBD2 TRBJ2-1 once TRBV5-6 TGTGCCAGCAGCTTGACACTAGCGGTCAATGAGCAGTTCTTC CASSLTLAVNEQFF
. TRBJ2-7 . TRBV5-8 TGTGCCAGCAGCCCGGAGAGTTACGAGCAGTACTTC CASSPESYEQYF
TRBD2 TRBJ2-1 . TRBV5-6 TGTGCCAGCAGCCCGGGGAGCGGGATTTTAAATGAGCAGTTCTTC CASSPGSGILNEQFF
. TRBJ2-6 . TRBV11-3 TGTGCCAGCAGCCGCGGGACTTCTGGGGCCAACGTCCTGACTTTC CASSRGTSGANVLTF
TRBD1 TRBJ1-1 . TRBV18 TGTGCCAGCTCACCCCGAGACAGGGGTCCGGAGACTGAAGCTTTCTTT CASSPRDRGPETEAFF
TRBD1 TRBJ2-7 . TRBV7-2 TGTGCCAGCAGCCCCAGACAGGGGTCCTACGAGCAGTACTTC CASSPRQGSYEQYF
TRBD1 TRBJ1-1 few TRBV7-9 TGTGCCAGCAGCCTAGGGACAGGGTCCCAAACCACATCGGGAGCTTTCTTT CASSLGTGSQTTSGAFF
. TRBJ1-1 . TRBV5-1 TGCGCCAGCAGCCCATCTACCCCCAACACTGAAGCTTTCTTT CASSPSTPNTEAFF
TRBD1 TRBJ1-4 . TRBV18 TGTGCCAGCTCATCAAACAGGGGATGGGAAAAACTGTTTTTT CASSSNRGWEKLFF
TRBD2 TRBJ2-7 few TRBV5-1 TGCGCCAGCAAACCAGGACTAGCGGGAGATCGAGGGGGGTACTTC CASKPGLAGDRGGYF
TRBD1 TRBJ2-5 . TRBV7-9 TGTGCCAGCAGCTCAGGGGGACAAATTCCACAAGAGACCCAGTACTTC CASSSGGQIPQETQYF
. TRBJ2-5 . TRBV25-1 TGTGCCAGCAGTGAATATACCGGTGGTAGAGAGACCCAGTACTTC CASSEYTGGRETQYF
TRBD2 TRBJ2-1 . TRBV7-9 TGTGCCAGCAGCACAACTAGCGTCGAAAGGCTTACCTACAATGAGCAGTTCTTC CASSTTSVERLTYNEQFF
TRBD2 TRBJ2-1 . TRBV6-5 TGTGCCAGCAGCCAACGACCGGGACTAATATTCTTC CASSQRPGLIFF
TRBD2 TRBJ2-3 . TRBV4-2 TGTGCCAGCAGCCAAGAGGCGGGAGGGAACACAGATACGCAGTATTTT CASSQEAGGNTDTQYF
TRBD2 TRBJ2-3 . TRBV9 TGTGCCAGCAGCCCGCGAGCGGGAGGAGAGGCAGATACGCAGTATTTT CASSPRAGGEADTQYF
TRBD2 TRBJ2-1 . TRBV6-5 TGTGCCAGCAGTTACCTACAGGGACTAGCGGACAATGAGCAGTTCTTC CASSYLQGLADNEQFF
TRBD2 TRBJ2-2 . TRBV19 TGTGCCAGTAAGGGAGGGATCACCGGGGAGCTGTTTTTT CASKGGITGELFF
TRBD1 TRBJ2-5 . TRBV19 TGTGCCAGTAGTAACTCTTGGGGACAGGGTGCCGAGACCCAGTACTTC CASSNSWGQGAETQYF
. TRBJ1-5 . TRBV7-9 TGTGCCAGCAGCCCCCCCCTCCCCAATCAGCCCCAGCATTTT CASSPPLPNQPQHF
TRBD2 TRBJ2-1 few TRBV7-9 TGTGCCACCCCTAGCGGGGCCCCCAATGAGCAGTTCTTC CATPSGAPNEQFF
. TRBJ2-7 . TRBV28 TGTGCCAGCAACCCCCACTCTGGAGGTGGCCTGCTCGAGCAGTACTTC CASNPHSGGGLLEQYF
. TRBJ1-2 . TRBV5-1 TGCGCCAGCAGCTTGGCCAGGTTACAGGGTGATGGCTACACCTTC CASSLARLQGDGYTF
. TRBJ2-3 . TRBV28 TGTGCCAGCAGCGGCTTCGGAGGCTTCACAGATACGCAGTATTTT CASSGFGGFTDTQYF
. TRBJ1-2 . TRBV14 TGTGCCAGCAGCCAAGATACAGGTTACTATGGCTACACCTTC CASSQDTGYYGYTF
TRBD1 TRBJ2-2 few TRBV6-1 TGTGCCAGCAGGGCCGGGACAGGGCTCGCCGGGGAGCTGTTTTTT CASRAGTGLAGELFF
. TRBJ2-5 . TRBV12-5 TGTGCTAGTCGTCTTTCGGGACTCCAAGAGACCCAGTACTTC CASRLSGLQETQYF
. TRBJ1-5 . TRBV15 TGTGCCACCAGCAGATCCCTCGGGTTGTTTCAGCCCCAGCATTTT CATSRSLGLFQPQHF
TRBD2 TRBJ2-7 . TRBV7-2 TGTGCCAGCAGCACAGGACTAGCGGGGTACGAGCAGTACTTC CASSTGLAGYEQYF
. TRBJ2-7 . TRBV7-9 TGTGCCAGCAGCTTCCCCGGCTCAAGCGATTCCTACGAGCAGTACTTC CASSFPGSSDSYEQYF
TRBD1 TRBJ2-2 . TRBV5-1 TGCGCCAGCAGCTTCCCCAGGGGGCGCGACACCGGGGAGCTGTTTTTT CASSFPRGRDTGELFF
TRBD2 TRBJ2-5 once TRBV5-1 TGCGCCAGCTCACGGGCTAGCGGGAACAGAGAGACCCAGTACTTC CASSRASGNRETQYF
. TRBJ2-7 . TRBV6-5 TGTGCCAGCAGTGACAGGCGCTTGATCTACGAGCAGTACTTC CASSDRRLIYEQYF
. TRBJ2-1 . TRBV25-1 TGTGCCAGCAGTGCCCCTAGCGTCTCCTACAATGAGCAGTTCTTC CASSAPSVSYNEQFF
. TRBJ2-1 . TRBV27 TGTGCCAGCTTCCCGACAGCTAGTTGGTGGCATGAGCAGTTCTTC CASFPTASWWHEQFF
TRBD2 TRBJ2-1 . TRBV5-1 TGCGCCAGCAGCCCCGGCCCGACTAGCGGGGGCTACAATGAGCAGTTCTTC CASSPGPTSGGYNEQFF
TRBD2 TRBJ2-1 . TRBV6-1 TGTGCCAGCAGTGCCTCGCGGGGGTACAATGAGCAGTTCTTC CASSASRGYNEQFF
TRBD2 TRBJ2-3 . TRBV9 TGTGCCAGCAGCGTAGGGACTAGCGGTGCCACAGATACGCAGTATTTT CASSVGTSGATDTQYF
. TRBJ1-2 . TRBV29-1 TGCAGCGTGGCCGCGCGGGGCTATGGCTACACCTTC CSVAARGYGYTF
TRBD1 TRBJ2-7 . TRBV5-1 TGCGCCAGCAGCCTCACCCGGACAGGAGGACACTACGAGCAGTACTTC CASSLTRTGGHYEQYF
TRBD2 TRBJ2-5 few TRBV5-8 TGTGCCAGCAGCTGGACTAGCGGGGGGGGATCGTACCAAGAGACCCAGTACTTC CASSWTSGGGSYQETQYF
TRBD2 TRBJ2-7 . TRBV27 TGTGCCAGCAGTTTAGCGGGGGTCGCCTACGAGCAGTACTTC CASSLAGVAYEQYF
. TRBJ1-5 once TRBV19 TGTGCCAGTAGTATCACAGGAGGGTTAGGGAGCAATCAGCCCCAGCATTTT CASSITGGLGSNQPQHF